What follows are 17 T cell receptor beta chains derived from one specimen sequenced in a study of T cells in Graves' hyperthyroidism and ophthalmopathy. Amplification of TCR beta CDR3 regions was performed using RNA transcripts as template. Researchers ran a first-round RT-PCR on the TCR CDR3 using the HTBI primer set. MiXCR was run by TCRdb on the multiplex PCR reads, yielding one entry per CDR3 protein. Of over 450,000 distinct CDR3 sequences detected, roughly 14% appear once; the ten largest clones hold 15% to 20%. The sample consisted of blood. The source is a woman aged 18-35 years with Graves' hyperthyroidism.

This clonotype was seen only a few times. This may be a read error, as it is one base from a much larger clone. V usage is TRBV12-3 or TRBV12-4 and J usage is TRBJ1-1; tentatively, D is TRBD1 (5 bases). The CDR3 contains 17 residues. The V and J ends lost 6 bases and 0 bases respectively, with 20 bases between them. CDR3 in DNA: TGTGCCAGCAGCGCCCGTAGGGGCGAACTGATGAACACTGAAGCTTTCTTT. It codes for CASSARRGELMNTEAFF.

This clonotype has just a few counts. The V and J genes are TRBV4-1 and TRBJ2-1, with TRBD2 matching over 8 bases. With V trimmed by 0 bases and J by 5 bases, 3 bases remained unmatched. The germline V gene has CDR1 MGHRA and CDR2 YSYEKL. The CDR3 has 15 residues. Here the CDR3 reads CASSQETSVHNEQFF. DNA for the CDR3: TGCGCCAGCAGCCAAGAGACTAGCGTACACAATGAGCAGTTCTTC.

This clonotype was seen ten or more times. The chain recombines TRBV6-2 or TRBV6-3 with TRBJ2-7, with TRBD2 matching 10 bases. J gave up 2 bases and V 7 bases, and 8 bases lay outside the gene matches. Per the germline V gene, CDR1 is MNHEY and CDR2 is SVGEGT. The CDR3 spans 15 residues. CDR3 coding DNA: TGTGCCAGCAAAGCCGGGACTAGCGCCGCCTACGAGCAGTACTTC. As protein: CASKAGTSAAYEQYF.

This clonotype was observed at least ten times. The chain carries TRBV6-1 and TRBJ2-5; D might be TRBD2 (6 bases). There are 16 residues in the CDR3. The V gene lost 5 bases and the J gene lost 7 bases, with 23 bases spanning the gap. Looked up from germline, CDR1 is MNHNS and CDR2 is SASEGT. CDR3 amino acids: CASSWEVDSGGGTQYF. CDR3 coding DNA: TGTGCCAGCAGTTGGGAGGTCGACTCCGGGGGAGGGACCCAGTACTTC.

As concerns this clonotype: A much larger clone lies a single base off, so this may be a read error. The chain employs TRBV6-2 or TRBV6-3 and TRBJ1-1; no clear D gene. This CDR3 has 15 amino acids. V shed 6 bases and J shed 1 base, with 15 bases lying between them. Germline CDR1 reads MNHEY; CDR2 reads SVGEGT. CDR3 DNA: TGTGCCAGCAGCAAGACGGTGATAGCGAACACTGAAGCTTTCTTT. It encodes CASSKTVIANTEAFF.

This clonotype came up many times. This rearrangement joins TRBV6-1 to TRBJ1-2; D remains unclear. The CDR3 is 12 amino acids. The V gene's germline CDR1 is MNHNS and CDR2 SASEGT. With 2 bases removed from V and 7 bases from J, the gap between germline ends came to 8 bases. CDR3 bases: TGTGCCAGCAGTGAATGGAGGCTTGGCTACACCTTC. It is translated as CASSEWRLGYTF.

This clonotype has a count of ten or more. The V gene is TRBV29-1, the J gene TRBJ1-2; maybe TRBD1 (6 bases). Germline CDR1 reads SQVTM; CDR2 reads ANQGSEA. With 1 base removed from V and 6 bases from J, the gap between germline ends came to 15 bases. CDR3 length equals 14 residues. The CDR3 bases are TGCAGCGTTGAAGCGACGACAGGTTTTGATGGCTACACCTTC. Its protein product is CSVEATTGFDGYTF.

This clonotype was counted many times. The chain has TRBV5-1 and TRBJ2-5; 8 bases are a match to TRBD2. Per the germline V gene, CDR1 is SGHRS and CDR2 is YFSETQ. CDR3 length: 17 amino acids. V trimming: 0 bases; J trimming: 1 base; junction bases outside the gene matches: 8. The CDR3 spells CASSLELAEMLQETQYF. CDR3 in DNA: TGCGCCAGCAGCTTGGAACTAGCGGAAATGCTCCAAGAGACCCAGTACTTC.

This clonotype was picked up many times. The chain is built from TRBV3-1 and TRBJ2-3; D is perhaps TRBD2 (5 bases). Trimming took 1 base from V and 6 from J, leaving 14 bases between them. The CDR3 covers 15 residues. Germline V gives CDR1 LGHDT, CDR2 YNNKEL (reference sequence). The CDR3 DNA is TGTGCCAGCAGCCAAGGGTCTAGCTTGGTCGATACGCAGTATTTT. Protein product: CASSQGSSLVDTQYF.

This clonotype appeared many times. V and J are TRBV2 and TRBJ2-5, with D unclear. Germline CDR1 and CDR2: SNHLY and FYNNEI. The V and J ends lost 4 bases and 5 bases respectively, with 17 bases between them. The CDR3 is 15 residues long. In DNA form, the CDR3 reads TGTGCCAGCAGTGCCGAGACCGCGGTCCGGGAGACCCAGTACTTC. Residues: CASSAETAVRETQYF.

The rearrangement joins TRBV5-1 to TRBJ2-5, with D tentatively TRBD1 (6 bases). The ends were cut back, 0 bases at V and 4 bases at J, with 19 bases in the middle. CDR3 length equals 17 residues. Germline loops: CDR1 SGHRS, CDR2 YFSETQ. CDR3 residues: CASSLASVTIGGETQYF. The CDR3 nucleotides read TGCGCCAGCAGCTTGGCATCCGTGACAATAGGGGGAGAGACCCAGTACTTC.

This clonotype appeared many times. The gene calls are TRBV30 and TRBJ2-5; D is possibly TRBD1 (5 bases). V dropped 5 bases and J dropped 4 bases, with 11 bases sitting between them. This CDR3 contains 12 residues. Germline V CDR1 and CDR2: GTSNPN, SVGIG (reference sequence). CDR3 DNA sequence: TGTGCCTGGGATCAGGGTAGAGAGACCCAGTACTTC. Protein product: CAWDQGRETQYF.

In this sample, this clonotype turned up many times. The chain combines TRBV11-2 with TRBJ2-1; TRBD2 matches at 9 bases. This CDR3 comprises 16 residues. Germline assignment: CDR1 SGHAT and CDR2 FQNNGV. V trimming: 5 bases; J trimming: 7 bases; junction bases outside the gene matches: 12. The CDR3 loop is CASSPGLAGMRNEQFF. The CDR3 DNA is TGTGCCAGCAGCCCTGGTCTAGCGGGAATGAGGAATGAGCAGTTCTTC.

This clonotype has a handful of counts. The rearrangement uses TRBV20-1 and TRBJ1-1; tentative D call: TRBD1 (6 bases). The V end lost 6 bases, the J end lost 8 bases, and 13 bases lay between the germline ends. Germline V CDR1 and CDR2: DFQATT, SNEGSKA (reference sequence). This CDR3 is built from 11 residues. CDR3 sequence reads: CSARNRVEAFF. DNA of the CDR3: TGCAGTGCCCGGAACAGGGTCGAAGCTTTCTTT.

The J gene is TRBJ2-1, the V gene TRBV5-1; the D is unclear. Germline CDR1 SGHRS, CDR2 YFSETQ. The V gene lost 6 bases and the J gene lost 9 bases, with 22 bases spanning the gap. The CDR3 is 15 amino acids. The CDR3 region has the DNA TGCGCCAGCACCCCTCCGTCCTCCTCTGGTGGTGAGCAGTTCTTC. Translated: CASTPPSSSGGEQFF.

The chain has TRBV4-1 and TRBJ1-5; tentative D call: TRBD1 (5 bases). Germline V gene sequence: CDR1 MGHRA, CDR2 YSYEKL. The ends were cut back, 5 bases at V and 2 bases at J, with 16 bases in the middle. This CDR3 region has 16 residues. CDR3: CASSDTAGTGNQPQHF. The CDR3 coding sequence is TGCGCCAGCAGCGATACTGCCGGGACGGGCAATCAGCCCCAGCATTTT.

This clonotype was observed a handful of times. The chain links TRBV11-2 to TRBJ2-7, with 9 positions matching TRBD1. The CDR3 runs to 18 residues. Germline loops: CDR1 SGHAT, CDR2 FQNNGV. The V gene end was trimmed by 5 bases and the J gene end by 0 bases; junction bases not matched to a gene: 14. The DNA of the CDR3 is TGTGCCAGCAGCGACCGAACAGGGGGCCAAAGAGTCTCCTACGAGCAGTACTTC. Its protein product is CASSDRTGGQRVSYEQYF.